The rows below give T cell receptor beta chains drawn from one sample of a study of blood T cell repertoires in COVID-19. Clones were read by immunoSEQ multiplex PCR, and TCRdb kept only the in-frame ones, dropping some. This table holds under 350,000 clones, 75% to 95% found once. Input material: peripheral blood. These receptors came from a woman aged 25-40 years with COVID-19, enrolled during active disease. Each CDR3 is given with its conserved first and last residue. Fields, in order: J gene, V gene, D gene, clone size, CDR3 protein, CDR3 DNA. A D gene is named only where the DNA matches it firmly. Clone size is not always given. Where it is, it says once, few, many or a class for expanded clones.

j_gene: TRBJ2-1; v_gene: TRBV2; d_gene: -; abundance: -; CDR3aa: CATHSGGDNEQFF; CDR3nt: TGTGCCACTCATAGCGGAGGGGACAATGAGCAGTTCTTC
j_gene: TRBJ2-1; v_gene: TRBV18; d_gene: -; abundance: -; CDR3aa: CASSRGDSRNEQFF; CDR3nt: TGTGCCAGCTCACGCGGGGATAGTCGCAATGAGCAGTTCTTC
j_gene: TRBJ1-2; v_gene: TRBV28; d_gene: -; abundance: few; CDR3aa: CASSLPAGDYGYTF; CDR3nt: TGTGCCAGCAGTTTACCGGCAGGGGACTATGGCTACACCTTC
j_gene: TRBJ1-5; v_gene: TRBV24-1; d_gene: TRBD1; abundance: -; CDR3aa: CATSDNRGPDQPQHF; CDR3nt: TGTGCCACCAGTGATAACAGGGGGCCAGATCAGCCCCAGCATTTT
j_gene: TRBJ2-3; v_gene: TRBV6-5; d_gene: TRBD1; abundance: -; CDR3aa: CASSFTGRGRGDTQYF; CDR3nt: TGTGCCAGCAGTTTTACCGGCAGGGGGCGCGGTGATACGCAGTATTTT
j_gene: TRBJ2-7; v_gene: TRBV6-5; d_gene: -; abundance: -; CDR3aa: CASSYSGTYSYEQYF; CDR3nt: TGTGCCAGCAGTTACTCTGGGACATACTCCTACGAGCAGTACTTC
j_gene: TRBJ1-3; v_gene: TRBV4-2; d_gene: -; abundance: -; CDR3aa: CASSQVGNTIYF; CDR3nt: TGTGCCAGCAGCCAGGTCGGGAACACCATATATTTT
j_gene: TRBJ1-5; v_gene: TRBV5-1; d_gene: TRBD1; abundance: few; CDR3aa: CASSLGGTANQPQHF; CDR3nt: TGCGCCAGCAGCTTGGGCGGGACAGCAAATCAGCCCCAGCATTTT
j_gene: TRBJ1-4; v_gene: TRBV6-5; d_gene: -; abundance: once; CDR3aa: CASIDKRGGNEKLFF; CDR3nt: TGTGCCAGCATCGACAAGCGGGGTGGGAATGAAAAACTGTTTTTT
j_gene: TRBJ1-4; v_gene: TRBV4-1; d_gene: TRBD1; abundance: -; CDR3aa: CASSSRTGNEKLFF; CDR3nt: TGCGCCAGCAGCTCCAGGACAGGGAATGAAAAACTGTTTTTT
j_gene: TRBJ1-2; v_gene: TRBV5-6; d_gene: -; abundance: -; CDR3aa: CASSPALSYGYTF; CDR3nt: TGTGCCAGCAGCCCCGCCCTGAGCTATGGCTACACCTTC
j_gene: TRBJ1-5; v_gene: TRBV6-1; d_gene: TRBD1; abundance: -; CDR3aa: CASSEERGRNQPQHF; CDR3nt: TGTGCCAGCAGTGAAGAAAGGGGGCGGAATCAGCCCCAGCATTTT
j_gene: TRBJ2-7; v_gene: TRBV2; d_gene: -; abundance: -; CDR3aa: CASSEGARGEQYF; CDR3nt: TGTGCCAGCAGTGAAGGAGCCCGAGGCGAGCAGTACTTC
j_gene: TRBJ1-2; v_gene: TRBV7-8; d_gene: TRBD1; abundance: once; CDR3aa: CASSLGQGGYGYTF; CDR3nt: TGTGCCAGCAGCCTAGGACAGGGAGGCTATGGCTACACCTTC
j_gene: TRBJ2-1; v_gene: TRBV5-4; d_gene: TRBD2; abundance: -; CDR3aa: CASGLAGGSPNEQFF; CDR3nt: TGTGCCAGCGGACTAGCGGGAGGTTCCCCTAATGAGCAGTTCTTC
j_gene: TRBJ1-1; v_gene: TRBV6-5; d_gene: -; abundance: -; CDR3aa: CASSRGTTVRAFF; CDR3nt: TGTGCCAGCAGTCGAGGGACAACCGTGAGGGCTTTCTTT
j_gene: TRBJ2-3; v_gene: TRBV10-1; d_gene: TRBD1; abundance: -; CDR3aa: CASSETPTGEETDTQYF; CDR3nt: TGCGCCAGCAGTGAGACCCCGACAGGGGAGGAGACAGATACGCAGTATTTT
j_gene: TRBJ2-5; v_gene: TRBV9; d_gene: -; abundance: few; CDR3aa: CASSPRPRGSETQYF; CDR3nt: TGTGCCAGCAGCCCTCGTCCTAGGGGCTCCGAGACCCAGTACTTC
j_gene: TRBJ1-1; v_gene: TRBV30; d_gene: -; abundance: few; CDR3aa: CAWTSMGGFESFF; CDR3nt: TGTGCCTGGACCTCGATGGGAGGGTTTGAGTCTTTCTTT
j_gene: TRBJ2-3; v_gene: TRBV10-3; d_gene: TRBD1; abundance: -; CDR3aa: CAIGGGQGASDTQYF; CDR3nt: TGTGCCATCGGTGGAGGACAGGGGGCATCAGATACGCAGTATTTT
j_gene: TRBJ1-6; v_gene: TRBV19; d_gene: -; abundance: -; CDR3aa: CASSIDSWSNNSPLHF; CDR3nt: TGTGCCAGTAGTATAGATTCTTGGAGTAATAATTCACCCCTCCACTTT
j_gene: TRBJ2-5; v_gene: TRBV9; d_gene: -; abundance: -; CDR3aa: CASSAEGRQETQYF; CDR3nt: TGTGCCAGCAGCGCAGAGGGTCGTCAAGAGACCCAGTACTTC
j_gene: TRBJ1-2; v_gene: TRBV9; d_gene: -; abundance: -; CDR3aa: CASSRTTDSNYGYTF; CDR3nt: TGTGCCAGCAGCAGAACTACTGACAGCAACTATGGCTACACCTTC
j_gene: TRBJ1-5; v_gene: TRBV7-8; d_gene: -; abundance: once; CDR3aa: CASSFLRLQPQHF; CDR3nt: TGTGCCAGCAGCTTTTTGAGGCTTCAGCCCCAGCATTTT
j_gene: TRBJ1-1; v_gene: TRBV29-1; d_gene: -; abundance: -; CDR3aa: CSVGTGNTEAFF; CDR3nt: TGCAGCGTTGGCACAGGGAACACTGAAGCTTTCTTT
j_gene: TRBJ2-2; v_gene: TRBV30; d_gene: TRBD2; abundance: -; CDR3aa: CAWSVLAGGPVGELFF; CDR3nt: TGTGCCTGGAGTGTCCTAGCGGGAGGGCCCGTCGGGGAGCTGTTTTTT
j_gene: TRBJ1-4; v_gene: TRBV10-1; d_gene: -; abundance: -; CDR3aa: CASSEAGVGEKLFF; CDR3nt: TGCGCCAGCAGTGAAGCAGGGGTTGGCGAAAAACTGTTTTTT
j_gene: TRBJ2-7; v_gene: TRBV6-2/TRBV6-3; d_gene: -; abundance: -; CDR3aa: CASSYPSGYEQYF; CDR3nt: TGTGCCAGCAGTTACCCCTCGGGCTACGAGCAGTACTTC
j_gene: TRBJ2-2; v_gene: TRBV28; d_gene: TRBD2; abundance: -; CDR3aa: CASLGGENTGELFF; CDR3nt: TGTGCCAGTCTGGGGGGGGAGAACACCGGGGAGCTGTTTTTT
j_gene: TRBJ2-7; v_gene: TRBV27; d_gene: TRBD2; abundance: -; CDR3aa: CASSLIPRESYEQYF; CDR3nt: TGTGCCAGCAGTTTAATCCCGCGGGAGTCCTACGAGCAGTACTTC
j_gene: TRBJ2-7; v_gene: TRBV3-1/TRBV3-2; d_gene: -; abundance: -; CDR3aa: CASSRQTEQGEQYF; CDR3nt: TGTGCCAGCAGCCGACAGACCGAGCAGGGGGAGCAGTACTTC
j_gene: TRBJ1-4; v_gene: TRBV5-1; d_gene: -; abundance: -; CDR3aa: CASSDSWEKLFF; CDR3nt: TGCGCCAGCAGTGACAGCTGGGAAAAACTGTTTTTT
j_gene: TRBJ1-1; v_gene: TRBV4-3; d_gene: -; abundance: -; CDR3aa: CASSQGGATEAFF; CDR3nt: TGCGCCAGCAGCCAAGGGGGAGCGACTGAAGCTTTCTTT
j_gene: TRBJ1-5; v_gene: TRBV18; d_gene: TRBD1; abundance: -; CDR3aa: CASSTGQGIYSNQPQHF; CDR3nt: TGTGCCAGCTCAACCGGACAGGGCATCTATAGCAATCAGCCCCAGCATTTT
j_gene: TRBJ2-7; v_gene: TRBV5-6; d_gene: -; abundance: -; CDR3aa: CASSLAPTLYEQYF; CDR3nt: TGTGCCAGCAGCTTGGCCCCGACACTTTACGAGCAGTACTTC
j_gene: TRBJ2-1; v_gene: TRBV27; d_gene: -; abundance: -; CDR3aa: CASSLSSANEQFF; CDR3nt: TGTGCCAGCAGTTTATCGAGTGCCAATGAGCAGTTCTTC
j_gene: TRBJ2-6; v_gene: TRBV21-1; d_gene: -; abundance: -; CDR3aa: CASSKEVPGGLSGANVLTF; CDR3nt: TGTGCCAGCAGCAAAGAAGTGCCAGGGGGCCTCTCTGGGGCCAACGTCCTGACTTTC
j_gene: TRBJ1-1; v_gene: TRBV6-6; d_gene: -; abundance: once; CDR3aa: CASSYRGGDTEAFF; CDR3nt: TGTGCCAGCAGTTACCGCGGAGGGGACACTGAAGCTTTCTTT
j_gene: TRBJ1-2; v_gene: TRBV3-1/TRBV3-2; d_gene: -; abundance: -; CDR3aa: CASSQDFRGVGGYTF; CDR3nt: TGTGCCAGCAGCCAAGATTTCCGGGGTGTCGGTGGCTACACCTTC
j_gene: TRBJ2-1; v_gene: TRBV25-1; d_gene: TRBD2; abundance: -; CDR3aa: CASSGQTSSQFF; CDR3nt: TGTGCCAGCAGTGGTCAGACTAGCAGTCAGTTCTTC
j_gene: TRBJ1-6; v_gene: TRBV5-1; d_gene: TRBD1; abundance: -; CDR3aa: CATKQGGNSPLHF; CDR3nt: TGCGCCACCAAACAGGGGGGTAATTCACCCCTCCACTTT
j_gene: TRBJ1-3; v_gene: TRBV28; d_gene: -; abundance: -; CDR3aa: CASSFSGGYSGNTIYF; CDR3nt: TGTGCCAGCAGTTTTAGCGGGGGTTATTCTGGAAACACCATATATTTT
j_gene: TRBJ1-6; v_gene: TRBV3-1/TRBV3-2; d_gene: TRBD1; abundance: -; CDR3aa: CASSYTGDNSPLHF; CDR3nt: TGTGCCAGCAGCTATACAGGGGATAATTCACCCCTCCACTTT
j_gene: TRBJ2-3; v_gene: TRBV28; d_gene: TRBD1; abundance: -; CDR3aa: CASSSGQGCGDTQYF; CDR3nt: TGTGCCAGCAGTTCTGGACAGGGTTGCGGAGATACGCAGTATTTT
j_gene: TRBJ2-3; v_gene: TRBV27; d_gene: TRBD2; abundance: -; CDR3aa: CASRPGLLVADTQYF; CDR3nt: TGTGCCAGCAGACCGGGACTACTCGTAGCGGATACGCAGTATTTT
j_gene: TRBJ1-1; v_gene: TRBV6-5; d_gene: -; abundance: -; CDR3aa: CASSYSKIRGNTEAFF; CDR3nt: TGTGCCAGCAGTTACTCGAAGATTCGGGGGAACACTGAAGCTTTCTTT
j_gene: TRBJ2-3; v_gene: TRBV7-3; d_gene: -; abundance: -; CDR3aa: CASSLKFGGRRQYF; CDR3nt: TGTGCCAGCAGCTTAAAATTCGGGGGGCGTCGGCAGTATTTT
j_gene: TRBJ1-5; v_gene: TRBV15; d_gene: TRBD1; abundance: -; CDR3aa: CATSRGRGHNQPQHF; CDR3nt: TGTGCCACCAGCAGAGGCAGGGGGCACAATCAGCCCCAGCATTTT
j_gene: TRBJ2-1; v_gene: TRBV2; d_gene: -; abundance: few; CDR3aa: CASTPGRRSEQFF; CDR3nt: TGTGCCAGCACACCGGGGAGGAGGAGTGAGCAGTTCTTC
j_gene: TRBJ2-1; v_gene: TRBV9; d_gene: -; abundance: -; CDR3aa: CASSAAPLYNEQFF; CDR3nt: TGTGCCAGCAGCGCCGCACCACTCTACAATGAGCAGTTCTTC
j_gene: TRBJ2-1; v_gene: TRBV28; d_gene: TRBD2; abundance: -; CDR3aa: CASSLGTSAYNEQFF; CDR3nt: TGTGCCAGCAGCTTAGGGACTAGCGCGTACAATGAGCAGTTCTTC
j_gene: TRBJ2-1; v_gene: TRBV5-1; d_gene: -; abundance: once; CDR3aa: CASSGLAGSYNEQFF; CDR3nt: TGCGCCAGCAGTGGATTGGCGGGTAGCTACAATGAGCAGTTCTTC